The T cell receptor (beta chain) under discussion was sequenced for a study of T-cell memory formation after mild COVID-19. TCRdb itself ran the 5' RACE reads through MiXCR, one entry per CDR3 protein. The sample has approximately 60,000 distinct CDR3 sequences; 9% to 9.5% are singletons. To note about this clonotype: Its matching antigen is unknown.

Whole-study findings and limits: Balance between CD4 and CD8 was seen in clones contracting day 15 to 85, and a CD4+ lean was seen in later expanders. Some clones that responded were present in memory (sampled pre-infection), which suggests cross-reactive memory joined.

V lost 6 bases and J lost 6, with 9 bases in between. The CDR3 sequence is 12 residues long. Germline values: CDR1 MNHNY, CDR2 SVGAGI (reference sequence). Sequenced sample: PBMCs or a T cell subset sorted from them (not recorded which). This chain connects TRBV6-6 to TRBJ2-1; the D gene is possibly TRBD2 (7 bases). The source of this sequence is a man younger than 30 who had mild COVID-19 (a few samples of this study predate the infection). Cell type and time point are not known. This chain's CDR3 is CASSRGANEQFF. The CDR3 bases are TGTGCCAGCAGCCGGGGGGCCAATGAGCAGTTCTTC.